A single sample is the source of the 7 T cell receptor beta chains below, sequenced in a study of vaccination and CD4 T cells after COVID-19. For these TCRs, the target antigens are not known. The study sequenced cultured CD4+ T cell DNA using the Oncomine TCR Beta short-read assay. TCRdb reprocessed the PCR reads via MiXCR and lists one record per CDR3 protein. The table lists around 18,000 distinct CDR3 sequences, about half of them singletons, with roughly 20% in the top ten. The time point here: late sampling 161 to 241 days after vaccination in a few convalescent patients. The treatment was: roughly ten-day PBMC culture with coronavirus spike peptide pools or control peptides (ViraFEST assay). The material sequenced was CD4+ T cells from blood, cultured in vitro, taken about 7 months after SARS-CoV-2 vaccination. The receptors here all came from a human donor who had recovered from COVID-19.

V is TRBV2 and J is TRBJ1-1; TRBD1 aligns across 7 bases. This CDR3 region has 14 residues. V lost 6 bases to trimming and J lost 2 bases; unmatched junction nucleotides: 6. Looked up from germline, CDR1 is SNHLY and CDR2 is FYNNEI. The CDR3 sequence: CASSAGQVNTEAFF. The CDR3 DNA is TGTGCCAGCAGCGCCGGACAGGTAAACACTGAAGCTTTCTTT.

This sequence joins TRBV6-2 or TRBV6-3 and TRBJ2-5; D possibly corresponds to TRBD2 (5 bases). The germline V gene has CDR1 MNHEY and CDR2 SVGEGT. Trimming pared 7 bases from V and 3 bases from J, leaving 21 bases between. This CDR3 has 16 amino acids. This CDR3 is CASTIAPSRGKETQYF. The CDR3 nucleotides read TGTGCCAGCACCATAGCCCCTTCTCGGGGTAAAGAGACCCAGTACTTC.

This chain connects TRBV20-1 to TRBJ2-3, with 8 bases aligning to TRBD2. The CDR3 is 15 amino acids. After removal of 2 bases from V and 1 base from J, the junction contained 5 bases not matched to a gene. Germline V gives CDR1 DFQATT, CDR2 SNEGSKA (reference sequence). The CDR3 region is CSARNRREGTDTQYF. The CDR3 nucleotides read TGCAGTGCTAGAAATCGGCGGGAGGGCACAGATACGCAGTATTTT.

The genes are TRBV27 and TRBJ2-7; tentative D call: TRBD2 (5 bases). Trimming left V 2 bases short and J 1 base short, with 6 bases between. Per the germline V gene, CDR1 is MNHEY and CDR2 is SMNVEV (reference sequence). The CDR3 extends over 13 amino acids. In DNA, the CDR3 is TGTGCCAGCAGTTTACCGGGGTCCTACGAGCAGTACTTC. Translated, it gives CASSLPGSYEQYF.

This clonotype showed up just a few times. The rearrangement joins TRBV27 to TRBJ2-3; 9 nucleotides line up with TRBD2. With V trimmed by 4 bases and J by 8 bases, 10 bases remained unmatched. Germline lookup yields CDR1 MNHEY and CDR2 SMNVEV (reference sequence). The CDR3 loop spans 15 amino acids. The CDR3 sequence: CASSSIAGVLGTQYF. In DNA, the CDR3 is TGTGCCAGCAGTTCCATAGCGGGAGTGTTAGGTACGCAGTATTTT.

This chain links TRBV6-2 or TRBV6-3 with TRBJ1-2; D remains ambiguous. Germline CDR1 MNHEY, CDR2 SVGEGT. Trimming left V 0 bases short and J 13 bases short, with 9 bases between. There are 11 residues in the CDR3. In nucleotides, the CDR3 is TGTGCCAGCAGTTACTCGGGCGGTCTCACCTTC. Residues: CASSYSGGLTF.

This clonotype has just a few counts. V is TRBV10-3 and J is TRBJ1-6; D not certain. Looked up from germline, CDR1 is ENHRY and CDR2 is SYGVKD. CDR3 length equals 13 residues. Deletions cut 6 bases from V and 10 bases from J, with 13 bases between. In nucleotides, the CDR3 is TGTGCCATCAGGTTGCGCTCAGGCTCACCCCTCCACTTT. It translates to CAIRLRSGSPLHF.